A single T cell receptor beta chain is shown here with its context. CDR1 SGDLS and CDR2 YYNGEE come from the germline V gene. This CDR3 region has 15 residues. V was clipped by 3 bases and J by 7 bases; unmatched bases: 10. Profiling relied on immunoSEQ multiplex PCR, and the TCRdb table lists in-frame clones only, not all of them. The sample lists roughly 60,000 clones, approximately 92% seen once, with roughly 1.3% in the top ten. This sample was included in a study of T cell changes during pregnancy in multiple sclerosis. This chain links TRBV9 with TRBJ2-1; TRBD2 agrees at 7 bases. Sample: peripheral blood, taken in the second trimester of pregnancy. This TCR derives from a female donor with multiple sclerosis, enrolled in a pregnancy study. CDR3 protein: CASSEREGGMNEQFF. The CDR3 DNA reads TGTGCCAGCAGCGAGCGGGAAGGCGGGATGAATGAGCAGTTCTTC.